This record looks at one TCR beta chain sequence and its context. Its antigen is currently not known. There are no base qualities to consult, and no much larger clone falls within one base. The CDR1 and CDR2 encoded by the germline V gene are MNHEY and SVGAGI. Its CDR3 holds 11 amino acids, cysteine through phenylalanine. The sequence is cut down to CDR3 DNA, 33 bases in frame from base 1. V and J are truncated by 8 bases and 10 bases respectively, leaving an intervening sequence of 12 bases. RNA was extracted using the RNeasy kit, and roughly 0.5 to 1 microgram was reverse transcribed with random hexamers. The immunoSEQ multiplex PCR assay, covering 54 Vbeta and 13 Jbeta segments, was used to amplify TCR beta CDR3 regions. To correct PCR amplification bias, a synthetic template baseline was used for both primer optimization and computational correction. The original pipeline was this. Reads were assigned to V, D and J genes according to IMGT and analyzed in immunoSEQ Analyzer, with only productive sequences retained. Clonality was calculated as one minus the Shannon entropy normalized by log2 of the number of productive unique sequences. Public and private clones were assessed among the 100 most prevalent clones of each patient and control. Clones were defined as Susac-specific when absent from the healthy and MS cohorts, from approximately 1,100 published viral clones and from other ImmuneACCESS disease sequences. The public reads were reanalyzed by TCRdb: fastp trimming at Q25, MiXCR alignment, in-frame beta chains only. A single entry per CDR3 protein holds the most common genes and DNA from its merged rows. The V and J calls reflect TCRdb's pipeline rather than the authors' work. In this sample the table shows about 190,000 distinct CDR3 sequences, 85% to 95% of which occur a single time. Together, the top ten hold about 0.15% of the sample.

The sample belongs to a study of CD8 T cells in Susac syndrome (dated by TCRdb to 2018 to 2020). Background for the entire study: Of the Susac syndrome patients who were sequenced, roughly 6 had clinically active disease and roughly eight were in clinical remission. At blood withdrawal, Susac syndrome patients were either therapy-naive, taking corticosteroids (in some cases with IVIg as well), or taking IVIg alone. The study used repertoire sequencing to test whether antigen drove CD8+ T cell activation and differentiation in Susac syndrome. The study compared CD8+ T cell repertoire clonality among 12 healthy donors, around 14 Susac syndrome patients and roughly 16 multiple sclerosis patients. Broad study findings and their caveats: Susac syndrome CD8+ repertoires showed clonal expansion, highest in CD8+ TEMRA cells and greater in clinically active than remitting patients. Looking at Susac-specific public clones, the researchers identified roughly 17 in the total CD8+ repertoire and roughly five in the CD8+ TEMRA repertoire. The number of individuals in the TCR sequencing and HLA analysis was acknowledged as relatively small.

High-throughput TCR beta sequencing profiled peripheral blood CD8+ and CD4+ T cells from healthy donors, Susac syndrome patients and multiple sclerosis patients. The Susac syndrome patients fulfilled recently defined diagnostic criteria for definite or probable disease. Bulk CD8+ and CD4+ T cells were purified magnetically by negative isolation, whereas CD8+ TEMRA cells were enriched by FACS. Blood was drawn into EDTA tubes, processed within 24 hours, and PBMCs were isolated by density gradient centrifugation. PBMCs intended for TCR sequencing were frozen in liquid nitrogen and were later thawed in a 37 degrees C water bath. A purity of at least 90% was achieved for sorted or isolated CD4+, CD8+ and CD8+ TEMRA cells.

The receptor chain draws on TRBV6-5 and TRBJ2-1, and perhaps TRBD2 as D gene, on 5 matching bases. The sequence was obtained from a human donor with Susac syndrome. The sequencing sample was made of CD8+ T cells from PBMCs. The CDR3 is CASGEQREQFF. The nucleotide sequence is TGTGCCAGCGGCGAACAGCGGGAGCAGTTCTTC.